This T cell receptor (beta chain) was retrieved from a study of response to subunit inactivated influenza vaccine. Regarding the study as a whole: T cells newly recruited by each seasonal influenza vaccination are few, the authors suggested.

TCRdb itself ran the RT-PCR reads through MiXCR, one entry per CDR3 protein. Here the sample spans 450,000 to 600,000 distinct CDR3 sequences, 16% being singletons. V gave up 2 bases and J gave up 2 bases, with 11 bases separating them. Germline CDR1 and CDR2: MNHEY and SVGEGT. The CDR3 loop spans 15 amino acids. Worth noting for this clonotype: The target antigen is unknown.

This specimen consisted of CD4+ T cells sorted from PBMCs, obtained roughly 24 months after vaccination. The sequence came from a man aged 50 to 69 who received an inactivated influenza vaccine. This chain links TRBV6-2 or TRBV6-3 with TRBJ2-3; D ambiguous. The CDR3 DNA reads TGTGCCAGCAGTTACAGACAACCGGACACAGATACGCAGTATTTT. Amino acid sequence: CASSYRQPDTDTQYF.